The entry below describes one T cell receptor (beta chain). Its antigen is not known. Priming with a constant-region primer yielded TCR beta cDNA from around 0.45 ug total RNA. Sequencing libraries for TCR beta derived from three nested multiplex PCR rounds that used slightly modified ARM-PCR. It was with TRBV1-TRBV30 forward primers and a C-beta reverse primer that the first two PCR rounds were run, at roughly 10 cycles each. MiXCR, run by TCRdb on the multiplex PCR reads, gives a single entry per CDR3 protein. The sample consists of some 190,000 distinct CDR3 sequences, over 50% of them appearing once. V dropped 3 bases and J dropped 2 bases, with 7 bases sitting between them. Per the germline V gene, CDR1 is MNHNS and CDR2 is SASEGT. The CDR3 spans 13 residues. This sample is drawn from a study of tumor-infiltrating lymphocytes in primary liver carcinoma. Study details: Surgeons treated the primary liver carcinoma of the patients by surgical resection. Tumors measured roughly 4 to 10 cm and were stage T1-T3 N0M0. Study conclusions and caveats: Relative to blood, tumors carried a significantly larger fraction of the repertoire in their top 250 clones (p = 0.039).

The blood RNA (from unsorted whole blood) was obtained, and germline DNA was also extracted. There were only treatment-naive patients, all with chronic HBV infection. Sequencing was done on a sample of peripheral blood. The clonotype originates from a man in his forties or fifties with primary liver carcinoma and hepatitis B virus infection. The gene calls are TRBV6-1 and TRBJ1-2; tentative D call: TRBD1 (5 bases). This CDR3 is CASSEGQNYGYTF. CDR3 coding DNA: TGTGCCAGCAGTGAGGGGCAGAACTATGGCTACACCTTC.